This T cell receptor beta chain was documented in a study of blood T cell repertoires in COVID-19. Those who participated ranged in age from roughly 18 to 100 years and resided in under 25 US areas. Before being deemed recovered, Cohort 3 donors had two negative PCRs, clearance, or symptom resolution. The V and J ends lost 4 bases and 4 bases respectively, with 15 bases between them. This CDR3 comprises 15 residues. Germline loops: CDR1 SGHNT, CDR2 YENEEA. Data came from immunoSEQ multiplex PCR; TCRdb stores just in-frame clones and leaves some out. The table lists some 180,000 clones, around 85% of them singletons, with under 8% in the top ten.

Sequencing input: PBMCs or T cells enriched from blood (not recorded which). This TCR derives from a man aged 40-49 years who had recovered from COVID-19. The chain has TRBV11-3 and TRBJ2-3, with unresolved D. This CDR3 reads CASSSGSVGPDTQYF. For the CDR3, the DNA is TGTGCCAGCAGCTCCGGGTCCGTCGGTCCAGATACGCAGTATTTT. Looking up the rest from reference TRBV11-3 and TRBJ2-3 gives the full variable domain: EAGVVQSPRYKIIEKKQPVAFWCNPISGHNTLYWYLQNLGQGPELLIRYENEEAVDDSQLPKDRFSAERLKGVDSTLKIQPAELGDSAVYLCASSSGSVGPDTQYFGPGTRLTVL.